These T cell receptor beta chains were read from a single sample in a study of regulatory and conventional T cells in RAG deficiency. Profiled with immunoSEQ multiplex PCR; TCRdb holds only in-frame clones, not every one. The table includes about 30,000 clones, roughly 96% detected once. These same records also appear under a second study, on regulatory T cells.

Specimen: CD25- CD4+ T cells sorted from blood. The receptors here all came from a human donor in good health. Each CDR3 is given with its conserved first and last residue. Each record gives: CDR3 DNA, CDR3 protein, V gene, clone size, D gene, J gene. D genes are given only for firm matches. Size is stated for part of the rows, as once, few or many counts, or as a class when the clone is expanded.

CDR3 DNA: TGCGCCAGCAGCCTTCCGGGGAGGATAACTAGCACAGATACGCAGTATTTT; CDR3 protein: CASSLPGRITSTDTQYF; V gene: TRBV5-1; clone size: NA; D gene: NA; J gene: TRBJ2-3
CDR3 DNA: TGCGCCAGCAGCCAGTCAAAACCGGGACAGGGGTCGGGTGAGCAGTTCTTC; CDR3 protein: CASSQSKPGQGSGEQFF; V gene: TRBV4-3; clone size: NA; D gene: TRBD1; J gene: TRBJ2-1
CDR3 DNA: TGCGCCAGCAGCTTGGGAGGCAGAAGCACAGATACGCAGTATTTT; CDR3 protein: CASSLGGRSTDTQYF; V gene: TRBV5-1; clone size: once; D gene: NA; J gene: TRBJ2-3
CDR3 DNA: TGTGCCAGCAGCTTGGAACGGGGGGGAAGCGGCTACACCTTC; CDR3 protein: CASSLERGGSGYTF; V gene: TRBV5-4; clone size: NA; D gene: NA; J gene: TRBJ1-2
CDR3 DNA: TGTGCCAGCAGGTTTAAAAACGGGGGGGAGCAGTACTTC; CDR3 protein: CASRFKNGGEQYF; V gene: TRBV5-4; clone size: NA; D gene: TRBD2; J gene: TRBJ2-7
CDR3 DNA: TGTGCCAGCAGCTCAAATCGGGGGTTAGGGTATTTT; CDR3 protein: CASSSNRGLGYF; V gene: TRBV7-9; clone size: NA; D gene: NA; J gene: TRBJ2-3
CDR3 DNA: TGTGCCAGCAGCTTAGTCGCTAGCGGGATGGTTGGTAATGAGCAGTTCTTC; CDR3 protein: CASSLVASGMVGNEQFF; V gene: TRBV7-2; clone size: once; D gene: TRBD2; J gene: TRBJ2-1
CDR3 DNA: TGTGCCAGCAGCCCGGAACAGGGACAGGGGGCTGGCTACACCTTC; CDR3 protein: CASSPEQGQGAGYTF; V gene: TRBV11-1; clone size: once; D gene: TRBD1; J gene: TRBJ1-2
CDR3 DNA: TGTGCCACCACAGGACTAGCGGGTTTATCCGGGGAGCTGTTTTTT; CDR3 protein: CATTGLAGLSGELFF; V gene: TRBV2; clone size: NA; D gene: TRBD2; J gene: TRBJ2-2
CDR3 DNA: TGTGCCAGCTCGGGACAGGGGGCGCCCGGCTATGGCTACACCTTC; CDR3 protein: CASSGQGAPGYGYTF; V gene: TRBV19; clone size: NA; D gene: TRBD1; J gene: TRBJ1-2
CDR3 DNA: TGTGCCAGCAGTTACGGACAGGGGGGAGCTTTCTTT; CDR3 protein: CASSYGQGGAFF; V gene: TRBV6-6; clone size: NA; D gene: TRBD1; J gene: TRBJ1-1
CDR3 DNA: TGTGCCAGCAGCAGGGGACAACCGAGGGAGACCCAGTACTTC; CDR3 protein: CASSRGQPRETQYF; V gene: TRBV7-9; clone size: NA; D gene: NA; J gene: TRBJ2-5
CDR3 DNA: TGTGCCAGCAGCGTAGACCTGACAGGGGGCTCCGCTTCGGACTATGGCTACACCTTC; CDR3 protein: CASSVDLTGGSASDYGYTF; V gene: TRBV9; clone size: NA; D gene: TRBD1; J gene: TRBJ1-2
CDR3 DNA: TGTGCCAGCAGCAAGGGGGCAGGGACCCACGAGCAGTACTTC; CDR3 protein: CASSKGAGTHEQYF; V gene: TRBV11-3; clone size: NA; D gene: TRBD1; J gene: TRBJ2-7
CDR3 DNA: TGTGCCAGCAGCCCCCCTGGCGGGAGGAACTCCTACGAGCAGTACTTC; CDR3 protein: CASSPPGGRNSYEQYF; V gene: TRBV11-2; clone size: NA; D gene: TRBD2; J gene: TRBJ2-7
CDR3 DNA: TGTGCCTGGAGTTTGACAGAGTATCAGCCCCAGCATTTT; CDR3 protein: CAWSLTEYQPQHF; V gene: TRBV30; clone size: NA; D gene: NA; J gene: TRBJ1-5
CDR3 DNA: TGTGCCAGCAGCTCACTGCCAGGGGCAAACTACGAGCAGTACTTC; CDR3 protein: CASSSLPGANYEQYF; V gene: TRBV7-6; clone size: NA; D gene: NA; J gene: TRBJ2-7
CDR3 DNA: TGCGCCAGCAGCTTGGATGTGGGGCCAGGCACTGAAGCTTTCTTT; CDR3 protein: CASSLDVGPGTEAFF; V gene: TRBV5-1; clone size: NA; D gene: NA; J gene: TRBJ1-1
CDR3 DNA: TGTGCCAGCAGCTTATCAGGGGTCGGAAACACCATATATTTT; CDR3 protein: CASSLSGVGNTIYF; V gene: TRBV7-7; clone size: NA; D gene: NA; J gene: TRBJ1-3
CDR3 DNA: TGTGCCAGCTCAACAGGGTTACCTGAAGCTTTCTTT; CDR3 protein: CASSTGLPEAFF; V gene: TRBV18; clone size: once; D gene: NA; J gene: TRBJ1-1
CDR3 DNA: TGTGCCAGCAGGAGGCCTTGGCGGGGCGCGGGCGATTCACCCCTCCACTTT; CDR3 protein: CASRRPWRGAGDSPLHF; V gene: TRBV21-1; clone size: once; D gene: NA; J gene: TRBJ1-6
CDR3 DNA: TGTGCCAGCAGCTTGGTGACAGGGGGGTGGATTGAGCAGTTCTTC; CDR3 protein: CASSLVTGGWIEQFF; V gene: TRBV5-6; clone size: NA; D gene: TRBD1; J gene: TRBJ2-1
CDR3 DNA: TGTGCCAGCAGCCAACAGGGGCCCCAGGGGAATCAGCCCCAGCATTTT; CDR3 protein: CASSQQGPQGNQPQHF; V gene: TRBV6-6; clone size: NA; D gene: TRBD1; J gene: TRBJ1-5
CDR3 DNA: TGTGCCAGCAGCGGAATGGACAGGAAAGACCAAGAGACCCAGTACTTC; CDR3 protein: CASSGMDRKDQETQYF; V gene: TRBV5-4; clone size: NA; D gene: TRBD1; J gene: TRBJ2-5
CDR3 DNA: TGTGCCAGCAGTGATTACGGGGCTGGGGCCAACGTCCTGACTTTC; CDR3 protein: CASSDYGAGANVLTF; V gene: TRBV25-1; clone size: NA; D gene: NA; J gene: TRBJ2-6
CDR3 DNA: TGCGCCAGCAGCTTGGGTGGGACTAGCAGTGGGAATGAGCAGTTCTTC; CDR3 protein: CASSLGGTSSGNEQFF; V gene: TRBV5-1; clone size: NA; D gene: TRBD2; J gene: TRBJ2-1
CDR3 DNA: TGTGCCTGGAGTGCCCACCCATGGAGGACTGAAGCTTTCTTT; CDR3 protein: CAWSAHPWRTEAFF; V gene: TRBV30; clone size: NA; D gene: NA; J gene: TRBJ1-1
CDR3 DNA: TGTGCCAGCAGTCAGGCGAGGAACACCGGGGAGCTGTTTTTT; CDR3 protein: CASSQARNTGELFF; V gene: TRBV7-3; clone size: NA; D gene: NA; J gene: TRBJ2-2
CDR3 DNA: TGTGCCAGCAGTAAGACTAGGACAGGGTATGGTGAAAAACTGTTTTTT; CDR3 protein: CASSKTRTGYGEKLFF; V gene: TRBV7-2; clone size: NA; D gene: TRBD1; J gene: TRBJ1-4
CDR3 DNA: TGTGCCAGCAGCGACCGGGACACCGTAAACTATGGCTACACCTTC; CDR3 protein: CASSDRDTVNYGYTF; V gene: TRBV5-4; clone size: NA; D gene: NA; J gene: TRBJ1-2
CDR3 DNA: TGTGCCAGCAGCGTTAATAGTGGAGTCTACGGAAACACCATATATTTT; CDR3 protein: CASSVNSGVYGNTIYF; V gene: TRBV9; clone size: NA; D gene: NA; J gene: TRBJ1-3
CDR3 DNA: TGTGCCAGCAGCCCGACTAGCGGGGGGCCAACCCTACACAGAGCTACGCAGTATTTT; CDR3 protein: CASSPTSGGPTLHRATQYF; V gene: TRBV7-2; clone size: NA; D gene: TRBD2; J gene: TRBJ2-3
CDR3 DNA: TGTGCCAGCTCGCTAACAGGGGACACTGAAGCTTTCTTT; CDR3 protein: CASSLTGDTEAFF; V gene: TRBV18; clone size: NA; D gene: TRBD1; J gene: TRBJ1-1
CDR3 DNA: TGTGCCATCTCAGGGGACAGGGGACGGTCTGGCTACACCTTC; CDR3 protein: CAISGDRGRSGYTF; V gene: TRBV19; clone size: NA; D gene: TRBD1; J gene: TRBJ1-2
CDR3 DNA: TGTGCCAGCAGAAGACAGGGGTCATACGAGCAGTACTTC; CDR3 protein: CASRRQGSYEQYF; V gene: TRBV6-5; clone size: NA; D gene: TRBD1; J gene: TRBJ2-7